This T cell receptor (beta chain) comes out of a study of blood T cells in healthy people across ages. The use of a sample-barcoded 5' primer and a J-beta primer mix characterized a second PCR of about 7 to 12 cycles. TCRdb reanalysed the 5' RACE reads using MiXCR and keeps one entry per CDR3 protein. The table lists over 600,000 distinct CDR3 sequences, roughly 41% of them singletons. The CDR3 spans 15 residues. Trimming cost V 4 bases and J 1 base, with 13 bases left between them. Germline assignment: CDR1 MDHEN and CDR2 SYDVKM. This clonotype has just a few counts. Material for sequencing was blood. The chain recombines TRBV28 with TRBJ1-1; no firm D call. The origin of this receptor is a man older than 75 in good health. The CDR3 region is CASSSSHTRNTEAFF. The CDR3, as DNA: TGTGCCAGCAGTTCTTCCCACACAAGGAACACTGAAGCTTTCTTT.